Following are 15 T cell receptor beta chains from one sample sequenced in a study of blood T cell repertoires in COVID-19. The method was immunoSEQ multiplex PCR; TCRdb's version includes in-frame clones alone and lacks a portion of them. The repertoire holds roughly 190,000 clones, with about 88% as singletons. Sequenced material: peripheral blood. These receptors all stem from a woman between 40 and 50 years old who had recovered from COVID-19.

CDR3 region: CASSYRVDYGYTF. Written as DNA, the CDR3 is TGTGCCAGCAGTTACAGAGTCGACTATGGCTACACCTTC. The chain combines TRBV2 with TRBJ1-2, with D unresolved. This CDR3 comprises 13 residues. V was shortened by 5 bases and J by 3 bases, with 10 bases between the two germline ends. Germline V gene lookup returns CDR1 SNHLY and CDR2 FYNNEI.

The chain's CDR3 is CASSFDRSLGTEAFF. DNA of the CDR3: TGTGCCAGCAGTTTTGACCGCTCCCTAGGCACTGAAGCTTTCTTT. The chain combines TRBV28 with TRBJ1-1; D not certain. Between the trimmed V and J ends, which lost 3 bases and 4 bases, there was a span of 15 bases. The germline gives CDR1 MDHEN, CDR2 SYDVKM. The CDR3 sequence is 15 residues long.

V is TRBV2 and J is TRBJ2-5; 12 bases align to TRBD1. The CDR3 sequence is 16 residues long. V trimming: 5 bases; J trimming: 4 bases; junction bases outside the gene matches: 8. CDR1 and CDR2 (germline): SNHLY, FYNNEI. For the CDR3, the DNA is TGTGCCAGCAGTCCCGGGACAGGGGGCAAGGGAGAGACCCAGTACTTC. Translating gives CASSPGTGGKGETQYF. The entire variable domain, with the rest obtained from reference TRBV2 and TRBJ2-5, is as follows: EPEVTQTPSHQVTQMGQEVILRCVPISNHLYFYWYRQILGQKVEFLVSFYNNEISEKSEIFDDQFSVERPDGSNFTLKIRSTKLEDSAMYFCASSPGTGGKGETQYFGPGTRLLVL.

The rearrangement links TRBV6-4 to TRBJ2-1; 8 positions match TRBD1. The CDR3 loop spans 14 amino acids. V dropped 5 bases and J dropped 9; count of bases not matched to a gene: 9. Germline assignment: CDR1 MRHNA and CDR2 SNTAGT. This chain's CDR3 is CASSPQSQGAEQFF. CDR3 bases: TGTGCCAGCAGTCCCCAAAGCCAGGGGGCTGAGCAGTTCTTC.

This clone was counted between two and nine times. J is TRBJ2-7 and V is TRBV30; tentative D call: TRBD2 (5 bases). This CDR3 spans 14 amino acids. Germline-derived CDR1 and CDR2 are GTSNPN and SVGIG (reference sequence). Trimming removed 1 base at V and 2 bases at J, with 12 bases between. CDR3 region: CAWSGSVPPYEQYF. In DNA form, the CDR3 reads TGTGCCTGGAGTGGTAGCGTACCTCCCTACGAGCAGTACTTC.

The chain joins TRBV12-3 or TRBV12-4 to TRBJ2-3; D is perhaps TRBD2 (6 bases). The CDR3 covers 13 residues. The germline V and J ends were trimmed by 5 bases and 6 bases, with 12 bases remaining between them. CDR3: CASSTSGVDTQYF. CDR3 bases: TGTGCCAGCAGTACCTCGGGGGTGGATACGCAGTATTTT.

The genes are TRBV27 and TRBJ2-1; 7 nucleotides line up with TRBD2. Per the germline V gene, CDR1 is MNHEY and CDR2 is SMNVEV (reference sequence). This CDR3 has 17 amino acids. V lost 4 bases, J lost 5 bases, and 14 bases stayed unmatched. The CDR3 DNA reads TGTGCCAGCAGTTCAGGCGGGCTAGCGGTAACCAACAATGAGCAGTTCTTC. Protein sequence: CASSSGGLAVTNNEQFF.

As DNA, the CDR3 is TGCGCCAGCAGCTTGGCCGGCAGGGGGCTCGATGAGCAGTTCTTC. Protein sequence: CASSLAGRGLDEQFF. V and J are TRBV5-1 and TRBJ2-1; 8 nucleotides align to TRBD1. Germline CDR1 reads SGHRS; CDR2 reads YFSETQ. V lost 0 bases, J lost 8 bases, and 7 bases stayed unmatched. The CDR3 sequence is 15 residues long.

The chain carries TRBV20-1 and TRBJ1-2; 7 bases are shared with TRBD1. CDR3 length: 12 residues. Germline-derived CDR1 and CDR2 are DFQATT and SNEGSKA (reference sequence). The V and J ends lost 3 bases and 8 bases, in that order; junction bases with no gene match: 6. CDR3 DNA sequence: TGCAGTGCTAGTCAGGGGGTTCAGGGCTACACCTTC. Protein product: CSASQGVQGYTF.

The chain has TRBV28 and TRBJ2-7; TRBD2 is a possible D gene (5 bases). Looked up from germline, CDR1 is MDHEN and CDR2 is SYDVKM. The V end lost 6 bases, the J end lost 4 bases, and 13 bases lay between the germline ends. CDR3 length: 13 amino acids. CDR3 residues: CASSLADSYEQYF. The CDR3 region has the DNA TGTGCCAGCAGCCTGGCGGACTCTTACGAGCAGTACTTC. The whole variable domain, filled in from reference TRBV28 and TRBJ2-7, reads DVKVTQSSRYLVKRTGEKVFLECVQDMDHENMFWYRQDPGLGLRLIYFSYDVKMKEKGDIPEGYSVSREKKERFSLILESASTNQTSMYLCASSLADSYEQYFGPGTRLTVT.

V usage is TRBV3-1 (or the pseudogene TRBV3-2) and J usage is TRBJ2-2; 7 bases match TRBD2. Germline V gene sequence: CDR1 LGHDT, CDR2 YNNKEL (reference sequence). The CDR3 loop spans 17 amino acids. V dropped 1 base and J dropped 2; count of bases not matched to a gene: 7. DNA for the CDR3: TGTGCCAGCAGCCAAGTTTGGGACTACGGAAACACCGGGGAGCTGTTTTTT. The encoded protein is CASSQVWDYGNTGELFF.

V gene TRBV2 combines with J gene TRBJ2-1; TRBD1 aligns across 9 bases. The CDR3 loop spans 12 amino acids. Per germline, CDR1 SNHLY and CDR2 FYNNEI. The V gene end was trimmed by 6 bases and the J gene end by 10 bases; junction bases not matched to a gene: 4. The CDR3, as DNA: TGTGCCAGCAGAGACAGGGGGTCCGAGCAGTTCTTC. Translated: CASRDRGSEQFF.

This chain links TRBV6-5 with TRBJ1-1; 8 nucleotides line up with TRBD1. Germline V CDR1 and CDR2: MNHEY, SVGAGI. This CDR3 has 15 amino acids. Trimming took 6 bases from V and 3 from J; bases not matched to a gene: 9. CDR3 loop: CASRNHLTGDTEAFF. In DNA form, the CDR3 reads TGTGCCAGCAGAAATCATCTGACAGGGGACACTGAAGCTTTCTTT.

The chain employs TRBV24-1 and TRBJ2-1; TRBD2 matches at 16 bases. Germline V gives CDR1 KGHDR, CDR2 SFDVKD. J was trimmed by 7 bases and V by 4 bases; bases with no gene match: 3. CDR3 length equals 16 residues. The CDR3 DNA reads TGTGCCACCAGTGACCAGGGACTAGCGGGAGGGAATGAGCAGTTCTTC. It translates to CATSDQGLAGGNEQFF.

This clone has a handful of counts. The rearrangement links TRBV18 to TRBJ1-6, with D tentatively TRBD1 (5 bases). Germline V gene lookup returns CDR1 KGHSH and CDR2 LQKENI. With 0 bases removed from V and 4 bases from J, the gap between germline ends came to 10 bases. The CDR3 totals 16 residues. CDR3 in DNA: TGTGCCAGCTCACCACCGGGCCAGGGTTATAATTCACCCCTCCACTTT. Its protein product is CASSPPGQGYNSPLHF.